This TCR beta chain was sequenced for a study of molecular identifiers for immune sequencing clone quantification. RNA fractions of 10%, 30% or 50% and about 18,000 to 1,000,000 sorted cells were the source of naive CD8 libraries. TCRdb re-derived calls from the PCR reads in MiXCR, one entry per CDR3 protein. The sample consists of under 650,000 distinct CDR3 sequences, 15% to 20% of them appearing once. V lost 1 base to trimming and J lost 3 bases, with 22 bases between them. The CDR3 sequence is 17 residues long. Germline lookup yields CDR1 DFQATT and CDR2 SNEGSKA (reference sequence). This receptor was identified in a human donor in good health. Some libraries in this study had Jurkat cell RNA spiked in. Specimen: naive CD8+ T cells from blood, with Jurkat cell RNA spiked in. Subset of the sample: FACS-sorted CD8+CD4-CCR7+CD45RA+ naive T cells. The rearrangement links TRBV20-1 to TRBJ2-7; D is possibly TRBD1 or TRBD2 (5 bases each). CDR3 bases: TGCAGTGCTAGAGGGGGGAAGCCTGGTAGCGAGGTCTACGAGCAGTACTTC. It codes for CSARGGKPGSEVYEQYF.